This T cell receptor (beta chain) was recorded in a study of blood T cell repertoires in COVID-19. The table came from immunoSEQ multiplex PCR; TCRdb's copy has only in-frame clones and leaves some out. The sample records roughly 450,000 clones, 80% to 95% being singletons. Researchers sorted participants into cohorts using their self-reported clinical history. CDR3 length: 14 amino acids. The ends were cut back, 0 bases at V and 6 bases at J, with 13 bases in the middle. V and J are TRBV5-3 and TRBJ2-7, with D possibly matching TRBD2 (5 bases). TRBV5-3 is identified as an open reading frame with a role that is uncertain. Material: PBMCs or T cells enriched from blood (not recorded which). The receptor was derived from a man aged 18 to 29 who had recovered from COVID-19. The CDR3 here is CARSLALAPREQYF. CDR3 DNA: TGTGCCAGAAGCTTGGCCCTAGCTCCCCGCGAGCAGTACTTC.